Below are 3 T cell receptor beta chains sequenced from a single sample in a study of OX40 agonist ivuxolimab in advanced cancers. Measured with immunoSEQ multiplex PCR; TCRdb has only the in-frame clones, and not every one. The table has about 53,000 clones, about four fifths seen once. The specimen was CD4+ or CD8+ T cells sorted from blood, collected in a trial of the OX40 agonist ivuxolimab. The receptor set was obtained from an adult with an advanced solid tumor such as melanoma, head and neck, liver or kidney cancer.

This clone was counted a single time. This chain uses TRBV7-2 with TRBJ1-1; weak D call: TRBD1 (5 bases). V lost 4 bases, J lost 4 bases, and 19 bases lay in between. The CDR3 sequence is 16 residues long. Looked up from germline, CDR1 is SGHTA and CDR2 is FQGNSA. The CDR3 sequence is CASSSRQIVTSTEAFF. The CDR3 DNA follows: TGTGCCAGCAGCTCCCGACAGATCGTAACGAGCACTGAAGCTTTCTTT. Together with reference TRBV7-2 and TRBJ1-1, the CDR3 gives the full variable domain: GAGVSQSPSNKVTEKGKDVELRCDPISGHTALYWYRQSLGQGLEFLIYFQGNSAPDKSGLPSDRFSAERTGGSVSTLTIQRTQQEDSAVYLCASSSRQIVTSTEAFFGQGTRLTVV.

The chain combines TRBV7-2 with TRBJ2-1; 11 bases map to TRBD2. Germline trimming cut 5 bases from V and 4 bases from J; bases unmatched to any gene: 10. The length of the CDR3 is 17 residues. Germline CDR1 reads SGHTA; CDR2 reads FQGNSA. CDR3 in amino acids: CASSRGTSGSRYNEQFF. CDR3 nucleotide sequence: TGTGCCAGCAGCCGCGGCACTAGCGGGAGCCGGTACAATGAGCAGTTCTTC.

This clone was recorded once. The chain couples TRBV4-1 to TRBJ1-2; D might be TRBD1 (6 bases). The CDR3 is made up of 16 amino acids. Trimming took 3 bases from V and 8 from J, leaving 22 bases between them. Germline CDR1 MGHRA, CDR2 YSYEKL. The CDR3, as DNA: TGCGCCAGCAGCCATCCCTTTGCGGGACGGGGGACAGGCTACACCTTC. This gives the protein CASSHPFAGRGTGYTF.